This is a list of T cell receptor beta chains from one sample in a study of T cell responses to AZD1222 COVID-19 vaccine. Assay: immunoSEQ multiplex PCR; the TCRdb copy retains only in-frame clones and omits some. The repertoire holds roughly 160,000 clones, with about 91% as singletons. The input for sequencing was peripheral blood, taken on day 0 of AZD1222 vaccination. The source is an adult in good health. CDR3s include the opening cysteine and the closing phenylalanine or tryptophan. A D gene is named only where the DNA matches it firmly.

V gene,D gene,J gene,CDR3 protein
TRBV27,NA,TRBJ2-3,CASGLVSGDTQYF
TRBV7-9,TRBD1,TRBJ2-7,CASSRTGDHEQYF
TRBV2,NA,TRBJ1-3,CASVGPTGNTIYF
TRBV5-4,NA,TRBJ1-6,CASSFTGNSPLHF
TRBV9,NA,TRBJ1-4,CASSVLGSANEKLFF
TRBV19,TRBD1,TRBJ1-5,CACRQGVGNQPQHF
TRBV29-1,NA,TRBJ1-2,CSAAQGGGSYGYTF
TRBV9,TRBD1,TRBJ1-4,CASSAGQGDEKLFF
TRBV9,NA,TRBJ2-4,CASSLEARLGGAKNIQYF
TRBV28,TRBD1,TRBJ1-1,CASSLYLHGQGDTEAFF
TRBV3-1/TRBV3-2,NA,TRBJ1-5,CASSKSGVPQPQHF
TRBV29-1,NA,TRBJ1-1,CSVEPSGMNTEAFF
TRBV5-6,NA,TRBJ1-1,CASSLLVVSAEGAFF
TRBV11-2,TRBD1,TRBJ1-1,CASSLSSPGGNTEAFF
TRBV30,NA,TRBJ1-1,CAWSVQRGTMNTEAFF
TRBV30,NA,TRBJ1-5,CAWSYGGNQPQHF
TRBV3-1/TRBV3-2,NA,TRBJ2-1,CASSTMTRDNEQFF
TRBV9,NA,TRBJ2-5,CASSRTHRGGETQYF
TRBV18,TRBD1,TRBJ1-6,CASSLGQGSTSPLHF
TRBV15,TRBD1,TRBJ1-6,CATSGVRGLNSPLHF
TRBV19,NA,TRBJ1-5,CASSTNRDSNQPQHF
TRBV15,NA,TRBJ2-1,CATSRDPGISNEQFF
TRBV19,TRBD1,TRBJ1-5,CASSIEGTEYSNQPQHF
TRBV2,TRBD2,TRBJ2-2,CASNTITSGRATGELFF
TRBV5-6,TRBD1,TRBJ2-5,CASSSLTGTETQYF
TRBV12-3/TRBV12-4,NA,TRBJ2-1,CASSLDGGEQFF
TRBV3-1/TRBV3-2,NA,TRBJ2-7,CASSQDPQGPGYF
TRBV6-5,TRBD2,TRBJ2-1,CASSYGGGPNEQFF
TRBV9,NA,TRBJ1-6,CASSYQTSGSPLHF
TRBV6-1,TRBD1,TRBJ1-6,CASSEVGQGNSPLHF
TRBV2,NA,TRBJ1-1,CASSESQGRNTEAFF
TRBV7-9,TRBD1,TRBJ1-1,CASMTGGRTEAFF
TRBV5-8,NA,TRBJ2-3,CASSPGGQGPTDTQYF
TRBV7-2,NA,TRBJ2-2,CASSPLGPSGELFF
TRBV6-2/TRBV6-3,NA,TRBJ1-2,CASSYLQGWGYTF
TRBV2,NA,TRBJ1-1,CASRPTGLNTEAFF
TRBV9,TRBD2,TRBJ2-2,CASSPRTSGNTGELFF
TRBV5-4,TRBD2,TRBJ2-1,CASRKAGTSDYNEQFF
TRBV11-2,NA,TRBJ2-7,CASRVDSQITYEQYF
TRBV6-2/TRBV6-3,NA,TRBJ1-1,CASSYPGTGTEAFF
TRBV7-2,TRBD1,TRBJ1-4,CASSLGQGNEKLFF
TRBV9,NA,TRBJ1-2,CASSGKTGPYGYTF
TRBV6-2/TRBV6-3,NA,TRBJ1-5,CASSYSGGFGNQPQHF
TRBV19,TRBD1,TRBJ2-7,CASSWTGGFYEQYF
TRBV18,NA,TRBJ1-1,CASSPQKDRANTEAFF
TRBV28,NA,TRBJ2-1,CASSKIADSYNEQFF
TRBV19,NA,TRBJ2-7,CASSIGLPYEQYF
TRBV30,NA,TRBJ2-7,CACIRSGTLNYEQYF
TRBV6-2/TRBV6-3,NA,TRBJ1-2,CASSYSFGPYGYTF
TRBV10-3,TRBD1,TRBJ2-3,CAVSAGTGPDTQYF
TRBV6-5,NA,TRBJ1-5,CASSLDQPQHF